The present T cell receptor beta chain was sequenced within a study of blood T cell repertoires in COVID-19. Study at large: The United States, Italy and Spain were the sources of the acute and convalescent COVID-19 samples. Nucleic acid was either cDNA or gDNA, and it came from T cells, B-cell-depleted T cells, or PBMCs.

Per the study methods: For nucleated cells, counts were estimated from reference gene primer amplification. The assay was immunoSEQ multiplex PCR, and TCRdb's table has in-frame clones only and misses some. V, J and clone size are those of that table, while D and trimming were read from the DNA. The sample carries over 55,000 clones, around nine tenths recorded once. V gave up 6 bases and J gave up 4 bases, with 16 bases separating them. CDR3 length: 15 amino acids. CDR1 and CDR2 (germline): MNHEY, SMNVEV (reference sequence). This receptor was obtained from a human donor in a cohort sampled during active COVID-19. The J gene is TRBJ2-1, the V gene TRBV27, with D tentatively TRBD1 (5 bases). The material sequenced was peripheral blood. Written as DNA, the CDR3 is TGTGCCAGCAGCCAGGCGTCGGCAGGGTACAATGAGCAGTTCTTC. This translates into CASSQASAGYNEQFF.